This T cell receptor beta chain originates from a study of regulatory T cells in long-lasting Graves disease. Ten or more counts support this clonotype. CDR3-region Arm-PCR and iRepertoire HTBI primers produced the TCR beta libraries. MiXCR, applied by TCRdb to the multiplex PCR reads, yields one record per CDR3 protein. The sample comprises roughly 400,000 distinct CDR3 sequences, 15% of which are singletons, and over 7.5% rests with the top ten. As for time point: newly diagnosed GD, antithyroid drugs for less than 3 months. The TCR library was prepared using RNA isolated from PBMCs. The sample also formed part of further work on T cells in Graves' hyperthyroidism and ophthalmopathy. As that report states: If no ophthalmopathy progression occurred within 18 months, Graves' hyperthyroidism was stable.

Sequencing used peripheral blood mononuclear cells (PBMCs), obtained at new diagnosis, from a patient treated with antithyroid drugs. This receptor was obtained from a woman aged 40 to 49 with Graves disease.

The DNA for the CDR3 is TGTGCCAGCAGCTCCTCCGGGACAGGGCTCCTCCGGGCCTACGAGCAGTACTTC. It codes for CASSSSGTGLLRAYEQYF. The chain links TRBV11-3 to TRBJ2-7, with 9 bases matching TRBD1. Trimming took 4 bases from V and 2 from J; bases not matched to a gene: 15. This CDR3 has 18 residues. Germline loops: CDR1 SGHNT, CDR2 YENEEA.